The rows below give T cell receptor beta chains drawn from one sample of a study of blood T cell repertoires in COVID-19. The assay was immunoSEQ multiplex PCR, and TCRdb's table has in-frame clones only and misses some. This table holds 150,000 to 200,000 clones, 86% found once. Input material: peripheral blood. These receptors were obtained from an elderly woman in a cohort sampled during active or convalescent COVID-19. The CDR3 runs from the conserved cysteine through the conserved F or W. A D gene is named only where the DNA matches it firmly. Size is stated for part of the rows, as once, few or many counts, or as a class when the clone is expanded.

abundance	d_gene	j_gene	v_gene	CDR3aa
.	.	TRBJ1-1	TRBV7-9	CASSPTGSW
.	.	TRBJ1-6	TRBV18	CASSPNFGQSSYNSPLHF
.	TRBD1	TRBJ2-7	TRBV19	CASSVGTDFYEQYF
.	.	TRBJ2-2	TRBV11-2	CASSLLGSTGELFF
.	TRBD1	TRBJ1-1	TRBV4-1	CASSQLDRGNTEAFF
.	.	TRBJ1-2	TRBV5-1	CASSLDGAYGYTF
.	.	TRBJ1-2	TRBV6-1	CASSEVGSYGYTF
.	.	TRBJ1-6	TRBV6-6	CASSFGQPTYNSPLHF
.	.	TRBJ2-1	TRBV7-9	CASIKTGVIEQFF
.	TRBD1	TRBJ1-4	TRBV6-1	CASSGQGGATNEKLFF
.	.	TRBJ1-3	TRBV4-1	CASSQEFGNSGNTIYF
.	TRBD1	TRBJ2-7	TRBV18	CASSPGTDSYEQYF
once	TRBD1	TRBJ1-5	TRBV30	CAWSPGGGRPQHF
.	TRBD1	TRBJ1-2	TRBV5-1	CASSLAPGGYGYTF
.	TRBD2	TRBJ2-2	TRBV3-1/TRBV3-2	CASRSTSGRRGELFF
.	.	TRBJ1-2	TRBV18	CASSQGRDYGYTF
.	TRBD1	TRBJ2-2	TRBV5-1	CASSFDGDSTGELFF
.	TRBD2	TRBJ2-1	TRBV5-1	CASSLWGSGRGVEQFF
.	.	TRBJ2-7	TRBV5-6	CASSPQVAGSPYEQYF
.	.	TRBJ1-3	TRBV6-5	CASTQGVISGNTIYF
.	.	TRBJ2-2	TRBV14	CASSQDIAGELFF
.	.	TRBJ1-3	TRBV3-1/TRBV3-2	CASSQGGASGNTIYF
.	.	TRBJ1-3	TRBV3-1/TRBV3-2	CASSRQLVSGNTIYF
.	TRBD1	TRBJ2-1	TRBV11-2	CASSLLDRGYNEQFF
few	TRBD1	TRBJ1-2	TRBV3-1/TRBV3-2	CASTKQGAGGYTF
few	.	TRBJ1-5	TRBV6-5	CASSFRGESNQPQHF
.	.	TRBJ1-1	TRBV6-5	CASGRNTEAFF
once	TRBD2	TRBJ2-3	TRBV5-6	CASSLDLGTSVADTQYF
once	.	TRBJ1-2	TRBV30	CAWSVGGRYGYTF
.	.	TRBJ2-1	TRBV6-1	CASSEVQGEQFF
.	.	TRBJ1-6	TRBV7-8	CASSYRSSYNSPLHF
.	TRBD1	TRBJ1-1	TRBV30	CAWSLLQGATEAFF
.	TRBD1	TRBJ1-2	TRBV7-2	CASSLRGTGANYGYTF
.	.	TRBJ1-2	TRBV29-1	CSVIRAGVYGYTF
.	.	TRBJ2-3	TRBV9	CASSVVPVPSTDTQYF
.	TRBD1	TRBJ1-1	TRBV5-4	CASSFPVGQGTTEAFF
.	TRBD2	TRBJ2-3	TRBV5-1	CASSLGPSGADTQYF
.	.	TRBJ2-2	TRBV3-1/TRBV3-2	CASSHYQNTGELFF
.	TRBD1	TRBJ2-5	TRBV19	CASRTSGDRTSQETQYF
.	TRBD2	TRBJ2-5	TRBV2	CASSVLAGGLETQYF
.	TRBD2	TRBJ2-5	TRBV3-1/TRBV3-2	CASSQELRIGGTQETQYF
.	TRBD1	TRBJ2-1	TRBV30	CAWNQRGQVGARSYNEQFF
.	TRBD2	TRBJ2-1	TRBV14	CASSQERTSVHEQFF
.	.	TRBJ1-2	TRBV28	CASSWNQGMVGYTF
.	TRBD1	TRBJ1-1	TRBV27	CASSPGTGDWTEAFF
.	TRBD1	TRBJ1-5	TRBV24-1	CATSASTGSKQPQHF
.	TRBD2	TRBJ2-1	TRBV5-1	CASSLRLAGYNEQFF
.	.	TRBJ1-1	TRBV7-9	CASSLESGAEAFF
few	.	TRBJ1-3	TRBV30	CAWRTPGGTIYF
.	TRBD1	TRBJ1-6	TRBV4-1	CASSQERTGISSYNSPLHF